This TCR beta chain was found in a study of response to subunit inactivated influenza vaccine. Findings of the study overall: Researchers suggested that each seasonal influenza vaccination recruits few new T cells.

V lost 8 bases and J 1 base, leaving 15 bases between the germline ends. There are 15 residues in the CDR3. Germline CDR1 and CDR2: SNHLY and FYNNEI. From the RT-PCR reads, TCRdb called clonotypes with MiXCR, one entry per CDR3 protein. The top ten clones hold 10% of a sample with 300,000 to 350,000 distinct CDR3 sequences, roughly 22% of them seen once. In regard to this clonotype: Its antigen is still unknown.

Source: PBMCs from blood, taken about 20 months after vaccination. The receptor was derived from a man between 50 and 75 years old who received an inactivated influenza vaccine. The chain carries TRBV2 and TRBJ1-5; TRBD1 is a possible D gene (5 bases). The CDR3 protein is CASRWGDASNQPQHF. DNA for the CDR3: TGTGCCAGCCGCTGGGGCGATGCCAGCAATCAGCCCCAGCATTTT.